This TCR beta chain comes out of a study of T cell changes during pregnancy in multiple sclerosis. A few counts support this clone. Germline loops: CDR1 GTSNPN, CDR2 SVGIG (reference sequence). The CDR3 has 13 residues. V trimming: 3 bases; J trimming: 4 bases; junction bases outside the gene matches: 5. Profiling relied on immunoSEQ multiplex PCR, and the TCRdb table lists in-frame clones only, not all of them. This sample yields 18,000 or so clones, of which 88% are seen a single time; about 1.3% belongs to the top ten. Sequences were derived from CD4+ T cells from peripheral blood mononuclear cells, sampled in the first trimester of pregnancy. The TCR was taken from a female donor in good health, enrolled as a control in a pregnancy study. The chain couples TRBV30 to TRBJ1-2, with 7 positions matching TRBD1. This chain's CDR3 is CAWRARTGYGYTF. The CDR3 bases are TGTGCCTGGAGGGCCCGGACAGGCTATGGCTACACCTTC.